Below are 10 T cell receptor beta chains sequenced from a single sample in a study of blood T cell repertoires in COVID-19. Profiling relied on immunoSEQ multiplex PCR, and the TCRdb table lists in-frame clones only, not all of them. In the table there are 85,000 to 100,000 clones, 70% to 80% of which are singletons. Input material: peripheral blood. The receptor source for this set is a human donor in a cohort sampled during active COVID-19.

This chain joins TRBV14 and TRBJ2-7, with 9 bases fitting TRBD1. This CDR3 has 14 residues. The germline V gene encodes CDR1 SGHDN and CDR2 FVKESK. With V trimmed by 4 bases and J by 4 bases, 5 bases remained unmatched. CDR3 coding DNA: TGTGCCAGCAGCCCCCGGGACAGGGCTTACGAGCAGTACTTC. It translates to CASSPRDRAYEQYF.

The chain employs TRBV28 and TRBJ2-5; TRBD2 is a possible D gene (6 bases). Deletions cut 4 bases from V and 4 bases from J, with 16 bases between. This CDR3 comprises 15 residues. From germline, CDR1 is MDHEN and CDR2 SYDVKM. The CDR3 is CASSSTGDVGETQYF. CDR3 DNA: TGTGCCAGCAGTTCGACGGGAGACGTGGGAGAGACCCAGTACTTC.

This sequence joins TRBV19 and TRBJ2-7; possible D gene TRBD1, 6 bases. The CDR3 consists of 13 residues. Trimming shortened V by 6 bases and J by 3 bases, and 12 bases separated the two germline ends. The V gene's germline CDR1 is LNHDA and CDR2 SQIVND (reference sequence). The CDR3 DNA reads TGTGCCAGTAGCGGCAGGGGTATCTACGAGCAGTACTTC. Protein: CASSGRGIYEQYF.

The chain joins TRBV11-1 to TRBJ1-3; no firm D call. The V end lost 2 bases, the J end lost 1 base, and 6 bases lay between the germline ends. This CDR3 region has 14 residues. CDR1 is SGHAT, CDR2 FQDESV, per germline (reference sequence). The DNA of the CDR3 is TGTGCCAGCAGCTTATTCGTATCTGGAAACACCATATATTTT. Protein: CASSLFVSGNTIYF. Variable domain in full (rest from reference TRBV11-1 and TRBJ1-3): EAEVAQSPRYKITEKSQAVAFWCDPISGHATLYWYRQILGQGPELLVQFQDESVVDDSQLPKDRFSAERLKGVDSTLKIQPAELGDSAMYLCASSLFVSGNTIYFGEGSWLTVV.

The genes are TRBV5-1 and TRBJ1-1, with 9 positions matching TRBD1. Germline loops: CDR1 SGHRS, CDR2 YFSETQ. The trim removed 4 bases at V and 4 bases at J, leaving 8 bases unmatched. This CDR3 region has 15 residues. CDR3 bases: TGCGCCAGCAGCATAGGGACAGGGCGTCCCACTGAAGCTTTCTTT. This encodes CASSIGTGRPTEAFF. Variable domain in full (rest from reference TRBV5-1 and TRBJ1-1): KAGVTQTPRYLIKTRGQQVTLSCSPISGHRSVSWYQQTPGQGLQFLFEYFSETQRNKGNFPGRFSGRQFSNSRSEMNVSTLELGDSALYLCASSIGTGRPTEAFFGQGTRLTVV.

This chain links TRBV18 with TRBJ2-5; TRBD2 agrees at 8 bases. The junction had 13 bases not matched to a gene; V was cut back by 2 bases and J by 5 bases. The CDR3 is 17 residues long. Germline V gives CDR1 KGHSH, CDR2 LQKENI. The CDR3 spells CASSPISTGLGTETQYF. In nucleotides, the CDR3 is TGTGCCAGCTCACCAATAAGTACGGGACTAGGTACTGAGACCCAGTACTTC.

This clone appeared many times. The chain carries TRBV2 and TRBJ1-5; the D gene is possibly TRBD1 (5 bases). This CDR3 has 13 amino acids. Germline CDR1 reads SNHLY; CDR2 reads FYNNEI. V lost 6 bases to trimming and J lost 7 bases, with 13 bases between them. The DNA for the CDR3 is TGTGCCAGCAGGGAAACTCAGGGACAGCCCCAGCATTTT. Its translation is CASRETQGQPQHF.

This clone was counted a few times. The V call is TRBV5-1, the J call TRBJ2-7, with D possibly TRBD2 on 6 matching bases. The ends were cut back, 4 bases at V and 3 bases at J, with 17 bases in the middle. CDR1 is SGHRS, CDR2 YFSETQ, per germline. The CDR3 runs 15 residues. CDR3 sequence: CASSPSGGEDYEQYF. The CDR3 region has the DNA TGCGCCAGCAGCCCCTCGGGCGGGGAGGACTACGAGCAGTACTTC.

This rearrangement joins TRBV5-1 to TRBJ2-3; 8 positions agree with TRBD2. The CDR3 sequence is 14 residues long. Trimming took 0 bases from V and 5 from J; bases not matched to a gene: 2. Germline CDR1 and CDR2: SGHRS and YFSETQ. This CDR3 reads CASSLASGLDTQYF. Written as DNA, the CDR3 is TGCGCCAGCAGCTTGGCTAGCGGGCTAGATACGCAGTATTTT.

This rearrangement joins TRBV2 to TRBJ2-1; 9 bases fit TRBD2. This CDR3 is 18 amino acids long. The germline V gene encodes CDR1 SNHLY and CDR2 FYNNEI. After removal of 0 bases from V and 2 bases from J, the junction contained 8 bases not matched to a gene. CDR3 sequence: CASSEARGGRAPYNEQFF. Written as DNA, the CDR3 is TGTGCCAGCAGTGAAGCGCGCGGCGGGAGGGCCCCCTACAATGAGCAGTTCTTC. Using reference TRBV2 and TRBJ2-1 for the parts outside the CDR3, the full variable domain is EPEVTQTPSHQVTQMGQEVILRCVPISNHLYFYWYRQILGQKVEFLVSFYNNEISEKSEIFDDQFSVERPDGSNFTLKIRSTKLEDSAMYFCASSEARGGRAPYNEQFFGPGTRLTVL.